The rows below give T cell receptor beta chains drawn from one sample of a study of Graves' ophthalmopathy and Graves' hyperthyroidism. TCRdb re-called the multiplex PCR reads with MiXCR, one entry per CDR3 protein. The table shows under 350,000 distinct CDR3 sequences, with roughly 16% occurring only once. Sequencing was performed on peripheral blood. These receptors were obtained from an adult man with Graves' ophthalmopathy. The CDR3 runs from the conserved cysteine through the conserved F or W. The D gene is left open where the match is weak. Size values are once, few and many counts, or a class for expanded clones, and some rows have none.

CDR3 length | D gene | J gene | V gene | clone size | CDR3 DNA | CDR3 protein
15 | . | TRBJ1-1 | TRBV20-1 | many | TGCAGTGCTAAAAGAGACGCCAGGGTTGACACTGAAGCTTTCTTT | CSAKRDARVDTEAFF
13 | . | TRBJ1-2 | TRBV20-1 | many | TGCAGTGCTAGTCGGGGCCAGGACTATGGCTACACCTTC | CSASRGQDYGYTF
12 | . | TRBJ1-2 | TRBV20-1 | many | TGCAGGGACTCATCCGGGGGCGATGGCTACACCTTC | CRDSSGGDGYTF
18 | TRBD2 | TRBJ2-7 | TRBV6-2/TRBV6-3 | many | TGTGCCAGCAGTTACTCTCCGGAGAGCGGGGGACACTACGGCGAGCAGTACTTC | CASSYSPESGGHYGEQYF
17 | . | TRBJ2-2 | TRBV12-3/TRBV12-4 | many | TGTGCCAGCAGTTTGGCGCCGGGACACTCAAACACCGGGGAGCTGTTTTTT | CASSLAPGHSNTGELFF
13 | TRBD1 | TRBJ2-5 | TRBV20-1 | many | TGCAGTGCTACGAGGGACAGCCAAGAGACCCAGTACTTC | CSATRDSQETQYF
16 | TRBD1 | TRBJ1-3 | TRBV12-3/TRBV12-4 | many | TGTGCCAGCAGTCCAAAGGGACAGGGAACTGGAAACACCATATATTTT | CASSPKGQGTGNTIYF
13 | TRBD2 | TRBJ2-7 | TRBV12-3/TRBV12-4 | . | TGTGCCAGCAGCTGGGGGGGAGGCTACGAGCAGTACTTC | CASSWGGGYEQYF
10 | . | TRBJ2-7 | TRBV29-1 | . | TGCAGCGTTGTTGGGGACGAGCAGTACTTC | CSVVGDEQYF
15 | TRBD1 | TRBJ2-7 | TRBV6-2/TRBV6-3 | few | TGTGCCAGCAGTTATCAGGGGGAGACCCTCTACGAGCAGTACTTC | CASSYQGETLYEQYF
17 | . | TRBJ2-6 | TRBV11-1 | many | TGTGCCAGCAGCCCCCGTGGCGCTACAGGGGGGGCCAACGTCCTGACTTTC | CASSPRGATGGANVLTF
13 | . | TRBJ2-5 | TRBV24-1 | many | TGTGCCACCAGTGTTGGGGGTGTAAAGACCCAGTACTTC | CATSVGGVKTQYF
17 | . | TRBJ1-5 | TRBV15 | . | TGTGCCACCAGCGCCCGAGGTTTGGGAGTCGGCAATCAGCCCCAGCATTTT | CATSARGLGVGNQPQHF
17 | . | TRBJ2-7 | TRBV28 | few | TGTGCCAGCAGGCACCAGACCAGGGGGAGGGATAACTACGAGCAGTACTTC | CASRHQTRGRDNYEQYF
15 | . | TRBJ2-7 | TRBV20-1 | few | TGCAGTGCTAGACCAACCGGGAGATCGACCTACGAGCAGTACTTC | CSARPTGRSTYEQYF
14 | TRBD2 | TRBJ2-2 | TRBV10-3 | many | TGTGCCATCAGAGAGCGGGGGAACACCGGGGAGCTGTTTTTT | CAIRERGNTGELFF
14 | . | TRBJ1-5 | TRBV30 | many | TGTGCCTGGAGGTCCCAAGTTAGCAATCAGCCCCAGCATTTT | CAWRSQVSNQPQHF
15 | . | TRBJ2-7 | TRBV28 | many | TGTGCCAGCAGTTTAACTTGGCAGAGAGGCTACGAGCAGTACTTC | CASSLTWQRGYEQYF
14 | . | TRBJ2-2 | TRBV12-3/TRBV12-4 | many | TGTGCCAGCATAACCAGAACGAACACCGGGGAGCTGTTTTTT | CASITRTNTGELFF
12 | . | TRBJ1-1 | TRBV24-1 | many | TGTGCCACCAAGGACGCGGGCACTGAAGCTTTCTTT | CATKDAGTEAFF
15 | TRBD1 | TRBJ1-1 | TRBV4-2 | many | TGTGCCAGCAGCCAAGTGGACAGGGAGGCCACTGAAGCTTTCTTT | CASSQVDREATEAFF
16 | TRBD1 | TRBJ1-1 | TRBV4-3 | many | TGCGCCAGCAGCCACCAATCCGGGACAGGGGCCACTGAAGCTTTCTTT | CASSHQSGTGATEAFF
16 | TRBD1 | TRBJ2-2 | TRBV5-1 | many | TGCGCCAGCAGCTGGTGGACAGGGGGCAAGGCCGGGGAGCTGTTTTTT | CASSWWTGGKAGELFF
13 | . | TRBJ1-1 | TRBV30 | many | TGTGCCTGGAGTGTCCTAATGGGCACTGAAGCTTTCTTT | CAWSVLMGTEAFF
15 | TRBD2 | TRBJ2-5 | TRBV12-3/TRBV12-4 | many | TGTGCCAGCAGTTCCCTAGCGGGGGGGCAAGAGACCCAGTACTTC | CASSSLAGGQETQYF
17 | TRBD2 | TRBJ2-3 | TRBV11-2 | few | TGTGCCAGCAGCTTACGGGGGGGACTAGAGGGCACAGATACGCAGTATTTT | CASSLRGGLEGTDTQYF
14 | . | TRBJ2-5 | TRBV6-2/TRBV6-3 | . | TGTGCCAGCAACGAGAGGGGGGGTCAAGAGACCCAGTACTTC | CASNERGGQETQYF
13 | . | TRBJ2-7 | TRBV11-2 | many | TGTGCCAGCAGCCGGCTGAGCTCCTACGAGCAGTACTTC | CASSRLSSYEQYF
12 | . | TRBJ1-2 | TRBV28 | many | TGTGCCAGCAGTTTACCCCTGGGACACTACACCTTC | CASSLPLGHYTF
14 | TRBD1 | TRBJ2-7 | TRBV7-8 | few | TGTGCCAGCAGCTCCGGGACAGGGACTGAGGAGCAGTACTTC | CASSSGTGTEEQYF
15 | . | TRBJ2-7 | TRBV6-2/TRBV6-3 | many | TGTGCCAGCAGGGGGACGGCGGGTCTGGACTACGAGCAGTACTTC | CASRGTAGLDYEQYF
12 | . | TRBJ1-5 | TRBV24-1 | many | TGTGCCACCTTACGGGGGCGTCAGCCCCAGCATTTT | CATLRGRQPQHF
15 | TRBD1 | TRBJ1-2 | TRBV3-1 | few | TGTGCCAGCAGCCCAACCGGGACAGGGGGCGATGGCTACACCTTC | CASSPTGTGGDGYTF
16 | TRBD1 | TRBJ1-1 | TRBV6-5 | many | TGTGCCAGCAGTTACGGCCTGGGACAGACGAACACTGAAGCTTTCTTT | CASSYGLGQTNTEAFF
15 | . | TRBJ2-5 | TRBV6-1 | many | TGTGCCAGCAGTGAAGCGACCGGGATCACGAACGCCCAGTACTTC | CASSEATGITNAQYF
13 | . | TRBJ1-1 | TRBV30 | many | TGTGCCTGGAGTAGGGGGGTCGGCACTGAAGCTTTCTTT | CAWSRGVGTEAFF
14 | . | TRBJ1-5 | TRBV27 | many | TGTGCCAGCAGTTTATATGCAGGCCTCGGGCCCCAGCATTTT | CASSLYAGLGPQHF
13 | . | TRBJ1-1 | TRBV3-1 | . | TGTGCCAGCAGTTCCCAGGGCGACGACGAAGCTTTCTTT | CASSSQGDDEAFF
15 | . | TRBJ1-2 | TRBV7-9 | many | TGTGCCAGCAGCTTAGGTGGAGGGGCACTTGATGGCTACACCTTC | CASSLGGGALDGYTF
14 | . | TRBJ2-5 | TRBV28 | many | TGTGCCAGCAGTTTACCAGGGAATCAAGAGACCCAGTACTTC | CASSLPGNQETQYF
15 | . | TRBJ2-7 | TRBV27 | many | TGTGCCAGCAGTTTAAGGGCAGGGGCCGGGGACGAGCAGTACTTC | CASSLRAGAGDEQYF
13 | . | TRBJ1-5 | TRBV6-1 | . | TGTGCCAGCAGCAATTTGAAGGATCAGCCCCAGCATTTT | CASSNLKDQPQHF